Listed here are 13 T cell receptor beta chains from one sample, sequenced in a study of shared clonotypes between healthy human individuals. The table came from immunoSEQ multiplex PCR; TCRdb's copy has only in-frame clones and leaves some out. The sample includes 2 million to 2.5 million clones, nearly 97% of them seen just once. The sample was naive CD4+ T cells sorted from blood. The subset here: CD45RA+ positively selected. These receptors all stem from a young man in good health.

The CDR3 sequence is CASSQETLANTGELFF. The CDR3 region has the DNA TGCGCCAGCAGCCAAGAAACCCTAGCGAACACCGGGGAGCTGTTTTTT. V gene TRBV4-3 combines with J gene TRBJ2-2; D uncertain. V dropped 0 bases and J dropped 0 bases, with 8 bases sitting between them. The germline gives CDR1 LGHNA, CDR2 YSLEER. The CDR3 totals 16 residues.

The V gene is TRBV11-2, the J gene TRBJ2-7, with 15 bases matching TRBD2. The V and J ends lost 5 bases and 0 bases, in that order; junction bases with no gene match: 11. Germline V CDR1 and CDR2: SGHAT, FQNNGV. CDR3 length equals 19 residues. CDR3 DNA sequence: TGTGCCAGCAGCGAAAAGATTGGACTAGCGGGAGGGGACTCCTACGAGCAGTACTTC. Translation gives CASSEKIGLAGGDSYEQYF.

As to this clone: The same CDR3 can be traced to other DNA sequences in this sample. CDR3 bases: TGTGCCAGCAGCTTGGGAACTAGCGGGGGCCAAGAGACCCAGTACTTC. This gives the protein CASSLGTSGGQETQYF. The chain is built from TRBV5-4 and TRBJ2-5; 11 positions agree with TRBD2. The CDR3 is 16 amino acids. Germline CDR1 SGHNT, CDR2 YYREEE (reference sequence). J was trimmed by 1 base and V by 0 bases; bases with no gene match: 2.

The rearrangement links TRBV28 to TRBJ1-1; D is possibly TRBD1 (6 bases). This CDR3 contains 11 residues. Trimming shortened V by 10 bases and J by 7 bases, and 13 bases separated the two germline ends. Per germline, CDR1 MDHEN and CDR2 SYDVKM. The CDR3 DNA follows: TGTGCCACCCACCAGGGGCTTGAAGCTTTCTTT. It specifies CATHQGLEAFF.

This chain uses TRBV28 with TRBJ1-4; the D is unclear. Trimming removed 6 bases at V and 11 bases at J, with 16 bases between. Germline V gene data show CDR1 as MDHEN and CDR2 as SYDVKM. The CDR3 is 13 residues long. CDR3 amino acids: CASSPTYVGKLFF. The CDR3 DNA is TGTGCCAGCAGCCCTACTTATGTGGGCAAACTGTTTTTT.

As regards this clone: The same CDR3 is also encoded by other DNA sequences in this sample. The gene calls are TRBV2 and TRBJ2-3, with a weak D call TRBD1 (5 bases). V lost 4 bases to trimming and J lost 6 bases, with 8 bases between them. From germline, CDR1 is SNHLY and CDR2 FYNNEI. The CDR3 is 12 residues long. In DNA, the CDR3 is TGTGCCAGCAGTGGGTCAGGGGATACGCAGTATTTT. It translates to CASSGSGDTQYF.

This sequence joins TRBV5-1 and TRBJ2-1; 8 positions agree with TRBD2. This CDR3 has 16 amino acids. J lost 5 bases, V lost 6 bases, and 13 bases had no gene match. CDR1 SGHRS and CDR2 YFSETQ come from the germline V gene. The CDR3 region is CASNGVAGLLNNEQFF. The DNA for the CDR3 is TGCGCCAGCAATGGGGTAGCGGGACTCTTAAACAATGAGCAGTTCTTC.

CDR3 loop: CASSRVGARTDTQYF. The DNA for the CDR3 is TGTGCCAGCAGTCGGGTTGGTGCTCGCACAGATACGCAGTATTTT. The rearrangement links TRBV6-5 to TRBJ2-3; D uncertain. Germline V gene lookup returns CDR1 MNHEY and CDR2 SVGAGI. CDR3 size: 15 residues. The ends were cut back, 5 bases at V and 1 base at J, with 13 bases in the middle.

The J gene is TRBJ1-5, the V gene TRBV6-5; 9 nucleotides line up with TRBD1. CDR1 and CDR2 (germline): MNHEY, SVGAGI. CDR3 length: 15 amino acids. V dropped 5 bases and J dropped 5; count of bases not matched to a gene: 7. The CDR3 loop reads CASSRRTGEDQPQHF. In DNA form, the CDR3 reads TGTGCCAGCAGTCGCCGGACAGGGGAGGATCAGCCCCAGCATTTT.

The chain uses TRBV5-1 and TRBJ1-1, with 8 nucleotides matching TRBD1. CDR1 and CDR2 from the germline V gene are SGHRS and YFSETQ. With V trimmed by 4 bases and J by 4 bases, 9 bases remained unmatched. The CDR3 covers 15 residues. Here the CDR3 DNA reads TGCGCCAGCAGCCCAGGACAGGGAGGAAGCACTGAAGCTTTCTTT. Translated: CASSPGQGGSTEAFF. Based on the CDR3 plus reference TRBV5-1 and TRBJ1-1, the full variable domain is KAGVTQTPRYLIKTRGQQVTLSCSPISGHRSVSWYQQTPGQGLQFLFEYFSETQRNKGNFPGRFSGRQFSNSRSEMNVSTLELGDSALYLCASSPGQGGSTEAFFGQGTRLTVV.

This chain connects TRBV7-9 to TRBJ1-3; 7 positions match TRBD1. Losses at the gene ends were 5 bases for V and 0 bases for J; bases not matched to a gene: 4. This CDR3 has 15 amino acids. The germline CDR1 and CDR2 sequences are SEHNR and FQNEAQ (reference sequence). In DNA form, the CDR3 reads TGTGCCAGCAGCAGCTGGGACAGCTCTGGAAACACCATATATTTT. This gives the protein CASSSWDSSGNTIYF.

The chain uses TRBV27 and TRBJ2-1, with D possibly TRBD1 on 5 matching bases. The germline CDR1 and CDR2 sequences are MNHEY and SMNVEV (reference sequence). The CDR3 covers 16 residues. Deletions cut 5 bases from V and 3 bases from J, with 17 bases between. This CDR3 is CASSPPPGHGYNEQFF. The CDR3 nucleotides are TGTGCCAGCAGTCCCCCCCCAGGGCACGGCTACAATGAGCAGTTCTTC.

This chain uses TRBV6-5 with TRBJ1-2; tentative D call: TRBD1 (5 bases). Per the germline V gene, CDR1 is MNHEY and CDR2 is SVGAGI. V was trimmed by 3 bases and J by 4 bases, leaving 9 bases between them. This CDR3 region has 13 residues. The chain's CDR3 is CASSYQGSYGYTF. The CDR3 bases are TGTGCCAGCAGTTATCAGGGAAGCTATGGCTACACCTTC.